Presented here are 28 T cell receptor beta chains from one specimen sequenced in a study of post-analysis software for immune sequencing data (dated by TCRdb to 2015 to 2017). Beyond this particular receptor, the publication reports: Patients showed significantly higher frequencies than controls for a handful of TRBV segments, among them TRBV5-6, TRBV5-1 and TRBV20-1.

Which antigens these TCRs recognize remains unknown. Libraries were prepared through PCR. For sequencing, an Illumina HiSeq 2500 was employed. Unique molecular identifiers were incorporated into TCR beta cDNA libraries to reduce PCR and sequencing biases. TCRdb's own reprocessing of the public reads used fastp at Q25 and MiXCR and kept productive beta chains. CDR3 protein sequences are deduplicated, and each keeps its most common genes and DNA. Recorded for this sample are 750,000 to 950,000 distinct CDR3 sequences; approximately 53% of them occurred a single time. 4.6% of the sample rests with the top ten. Sequencing was carried out using blood. These receptors all come from a girl aged 10 to 17 with multiple sclerosis.

The chain carries TRBV20-1 and TRBJ2-3; TRBD2 agrees at 7 bases. V shed 6 bases and J 6 bases; nucleotides not matched to a gene: 9. Per germline, CDR1 DFQATT and CDR2 SNEGSKA (reference sequence). This CDR3 has 13 residues. The chain's CDR3 is CSAERGHGDTQYF. The CDR3 region has the DNA TGCAGTGCCGAGCGGGGCCACGGGGATACGCAGTATTTT.

The rearrangement links TRBV27 to TRBJ2-1; 10 bases line up with TRBD2. The CDR3 runs 15 residues. Germline V gene lookup returns CDR1 MNHEY and CDR2 SMNVEV (reference sequence). The J segment lost 6 bases and the V segment lost 3 bases, leaving 5 bases of the junction unmatched. The CDR3 DNA follows: TGTGCCAGCAGTTTCAAAGCGGGGGGGCCCAATGAGCAGTTCTTC. Translated, it gives CASSFKAGGPNEQFF.

The rearrangement joins TRBV7-9 to TRBJ1-5; possibly TRBD1 for D (6 bases). The CDR3 extends over 14 amino acids. Trimming pared 11 bases from V and 1 base from J, leaving 15 bases between. Germline loops: CDR1 SEHNR, CDR2 FQNEAQ (reference sequence). The CDR3 here is CASGTSDSNQPQHF. CDR3 nucleotides: TGTGCCTCCGGGACATCCGACAGCAATCAGCCCCAGCATTTT.

The chain uses TRBV15 and TRBJ2-5; the match to TRBD1 covers 7 bases. The DNA end is a closer match to TRBJ2-7, so the J assignment may be wrong. Germline V gene sequence: CDR1 LNHNV, CDR2 YYDKDF (reference sequence). The CDR3 has 14 residues. The CDR3: CATSRPGTAYEQYF. The CDR3 DNA follows: TGTGCCACCAGCAGACCCGGGACAGCCTACGAGCAGTACTTC.

The chain links TRBV5-1 to TRBJ2-7; no clear D gene. V dropped 5 bases and J dropped 2 bases, with 14 bases sitting between them. The CDR3 covers 14 residues. Germline assignment: CDR1 SGHRS and CDR2 YFSETQ. The CDR3 DNA reads as TGCGCCAGCAGTTCGGCGTTAAACCCCTACGAGCAGTACTTC. Its translation: CASSSALNPYEQYF.

The chain uses TRBV5-1 and TRBJ2-4; 10 nucleotides match TRBD2. Germline loops: CDR1 SGHRS, CDR2 YFSETQ. There are 18 residues in the CDR3. With 1 base clipped from V and 13 bases from J, the junction kept 20 bases outside the gene matches. CDR3 sequence reads: CASSLWASGSRGNNEQYF. CDR3 DNA sequence: TGCGCCAGCAGCTTGTGGGCTAGCGGGAGCCGGGGAAACAATGAGCAGTACTTC.

The chain combines TRBV6-5 with TRBJ2-5, with 8 nucleotides matching TRBD1. CDR1 and CDR2 (germline): MNHEY, SVGAGI. V dropped 0 bases and J dropped 2; count of bases not matched to a gene: 11. The CDR3 covers 18 residues. In DNA form, the CDR3 reads TGTGCCAGCAGTTACTCGAGACAGGGGAACAGCGGGCAAGAGACCCAGTACTTC. Translated, it gives CASSYSRQGNSGQETQYF.

This clonotype has more than one count but fewer than ten. V usage is TRBV20-1 and J usage is TRBJ2-7; TRBD2 might be the D (5 bases). Trimming pared 5 bases from V and 1 base from J, leaving 12 bases between. Germline CDR1 reads DFQATT; CDR2 reads SNEGSKA (reference sequence). The CDR3 covers 13 residues. CDR3 nucleotide sequence: TGCAGTGCTGGGAGACTACCTTCCTACGAGCAGTACTTC. Residues: CSAGRLPSYEQYF.

For this clonotype: One junction end disagrees with the germline gene, perhaps due to a read error. The V call is TRBV5-1, the J call TRBJ2-5; the match to TRBD2 covers 11 bases. The CDR3 spans 15 residues. Germline CDR1 SGHRS, CDR2 YFSETQ. CDR3 coding DNA: TGCGCCAGCAGCTTGGCTAGCGGGAGGACAGAGGCCCAGTACTTC. Its protein product is CASSLASGRTEAQYF.

CDR3 region: CSAYSNKGWGTDTQYF. The CDR3 nucleotides are TGCAGTGCATACAGCAACAAGGGTTGGGGGACCGATACGCAGTATTTT. This chain joins TRBV20-1 and TRBJ2-3, with D perhaps TRBD1 or TRBD2 (5 bases each). Trimming cost V 6 bases and J 6 bases, with 25 bases left between them. The CDR3 sequence is 16 residues long. CDR1 is DFQATT, CDR2 SNEGSKA, per germline (reference sequence).

The rearrangement joins TRBV28 to TRBJ2-1, with 10 bases lining up with TRBD2. Germline V gives CDR1 MDHEN, CDR2 SYDVKM. The CDR3 contains 15 residues. After removal of 7 bases from V and 6 bases from J, the junction contained 9 bases not matched to a gene. The CDR3 loop reads CASTTGTSATNEQFF. CDR3 bases: TGTGCCAGCACCACCGGGACTAGCGCAACCAATGAGCAGTTCTTC.

The chain couples TRBV6-5 to TRBJ2-7; either TRBD1 or TRBD2 may supply D (5 bases each). V was clipped by 0 bases and J by 3 bases, with 9 bases between them. CDR3 length equals 14 residues. Germline V gives CDR1 MNHEY, CDR2 SVGAGI. The CDR3 DNA is TGTGCCAGCAGTTACTCAGAGGGGATCTACGAGCAGTACTTC. Amino acids: CASSYSEGIYEQYF.

This chain joins TRBV7-3 and TRBJ2-7, with TRBD2 identical over 7 bases. This CDR3 is built from 13 residues. In germline, CDR1 is SGHTA, CDR2 FQGTGA. Trimming took 4 bases from V and 4 from J; bases not matched to a gene: 4. In DNA, the CDR3 is TGTGCCAGCAGCTCGGGACTACAGTACGAGCAGTACTTC. It specifies CASSSGLQYEQYF.

CDR3 protein: CASSLSNAAGGADTQYF. The CDR3 DNA reads as TGTGCCAGCAGTTTATCAAACGCGGCCGGGGGCGCAGATACGCAGTATTTT. The chain joins TRBV12-3 or TRBV12-4 to TRBJ2-3; perhaps D is TRBD1 or TRBD2 (6 bases each). The ends were cut back, 2 bases at V and 4 bases at J, with 19 bases in the middle. The CDR3 loop spans 17 amino acids.

The chain recombines TRBV6-1 with TRBJ1-2, with D possibly matching TRBD1 (6 bases). This CDR3 has 15 amino acids. From germline, CDR1 is MNHNS and CDR2 SASEGT. The V end lost 1 base, the J end lost 2 bases, and 11 bases lay between the germline ends. CDR3 nucleotides: TGTGCCAGCAGTGAAGGTGGGACACCGAACTATGGCTACACCTTC. This sequence encodes CASSEGGTPNYGYTF.

The V gene is TRBV4-1, the J gene TRBJ2-2; tentatively, D is TRBD1 (5 bases). V was pared by 3 bases and J by 6 bases, with 11 bases between. Germline CDR1 and CDR2: MGHRA and YSYEKL. The CDR3 covers 14 residues. CDR3 amino acids: CASSQTRASGELFF. The DNA of the CDR3 is TGCGCCAGCAGCCAGACCAGGGCATCCGGGGAGCTGTTTTTT.

This clonotype was observed once. The V call is TRBV12-3 or TRBV12-4, the J call TRBJ2-1; D might be TRBD2 (5 bases). The CDR3 covers 16 residues. V was clipped by 5 bases and J by 6 bases, with 20 bases between them. The DNA for the CDR3 is TGTGCCAGCAGTCACTGGGAACTAGGTCTGGGCAATGAGCAGTTCTTC. It yields the protein CASSHWELGLGNEQFF.

J is TRBJ2-4 and V is TRBV5-1; 8 nucleotides match TRBD1. After removal of 0 bases from V and 0 bases from J, the junction contained 14 bases not matched to a gene. The CDR3 extends over 20 amino acids. Germline assignment: CDR1 SGHRS and CDR2 YFSETQ. In nucleotides, the CDR3 is TGCGCCAGCAGCTTGGAGGGGTCGGGACAGGTGTTACGAGCCAAAAACATTCAGTACTTC. Amino acid sequence: CASSLEGSGQVLRAKNIQYF.

This clonotype was recorded a few times. The V and J genes are TRBV5-1 and TRBJ1-2, with D unresolved. V was cut by 0 bases and J by 4 bases, with 7 bases left in between. The length of the CDR3 is 13 residues. The germline gives CDR1 SGHRS, CDR2 YFSETQ. The CDR3 spells CASSLDRPYGYTF. The CDR3 bases are TGCGCCAGCAGCTTGGACCGTCCCTATGGCTACACCTTC.

This clonotype was picked up a small number of times. CDR3 nucleotides: TGTGCCAGCAGTTTCCGCCCCCGTACGAACACTGAAGCTTTCTTT. Protein sequence: CASSFRPRTNTEAFF. The rearrangement joins TRBV27 to TRBJ1-1, with D unresolved. The germline V gene has CDR1 MNHEY and CDR2 SMNVEV (reference sequence). V lost 3 bases and J 1 base, leaving 12 bases between the germline ends. The CDR3 covers 15 residues.

The chain couples TRBV14 to TRBJ2-7; the D gene could be TRBD1 or TRBD2 (5 bases each). The CDR3 contains 15 residues. V dropped 1 base and J dropped 2 bases, with 12 bases sitting between them. Germline V CDR1 and CDR2: SGHDN, FVKESK. This chain's CDR3 is CASSQVGADTYEQYF. In DNA, the CDR3 is TGTGCCAGCAGCCAAGTGGGAGCGGACACCTACGAGCAGTACTTC.

The J gene is TRBJ2-7, the V gene TRBV7-9; TRBD1 aligns across 10 bases. The CDR3 has 14 amino acids. The V gene end was trimmed by 8 bases and the J gene end by 3 bases; junction bases not matched to a gene: 7. Germline CDR1 reads SEHNR; CDR2 reads FQNEAQ (reference sequence). Written as DNA, the CDR3 is TGTGCCAGCGCGGGACAGGGGCCCCTCTACGAGCAGTACTTC. It yields the protein CASAGQGPLYEQYF.

The V gene is TRBV20-1, the J gene TRBJ1-6, with a tentative D call TRBD1 (6 bases). Germline V gene lookup returns CDR1 DFQATT and CDR2 SNEGSKA (reference sequence). This CDR3 is 16 amino acids long. V lost 2 bases, J lost 2 bases, and 13 bases lay in between. CDR3 DNA: TGCAGTGCTAGATCTAGGGGGGTCCCCTATAATTCACCCCTCCACTTT. Its translation is CSARSRGVPYNSPLHF.

This clonotype has more than one count but fewer than ten. The chain couples TRBV15 to TRBJ2-7, with a tentative D call TRBD2 (6 bases). The CDR3 covers 15 residues. CDR1 LNHNV and CDR2 YYDKDF come from the germline V gene (reference sequence). Trimming left V 6 bases short and J 0 bases short, with 15 bases between. CDR3 DNA: TGTGCCACCAGGGGAGCGGGCCAGACCTCCTACGAGCAGTACTTC. This codes for CATRGAGQTSYEQYF.

The chain carries TRBV20-1 and TRBJ2-5; 11 bases map to TRBD1. CDR3 length: 13 residues. Germline V gene data show CDR1 as DFQATT and CDR2 as SNEGSKA (reference sequence). J was trimmed by 11 bases and V by 5 bases; bases with no gene match: 10. The CDR3 region is CSAVGTGGGEQYF. As DNA, the CDR3 is TGCAGTGCTGTCGGGACAGGGGGAGGTGAGCAGTACTTC.

The V and J genes are TRBV5-1 and TRBJ1-1, with D maybe TRBD1 (5 bases). CDR1 is SGHRS and CDR2 is YFSETQ in the germline V gene. The CDR3 has 15 residues. V was clipped by 4 bases and J by 1 base, with 14 bases between them. Here the CDR3 reads CASSPHGGSNTEAFF. DNA of the CDR3: TGCGCCAGCAGCCCCCACGGGGGTTCGAACACTGAAGCTTTCTTT.

The V and J genes are TRBV5-1 and TRBJ2-4; the D gene is possibly TRBD2 (6 bases). Germline V lookup: CDR1 SGHRS, CDR2 YFSETQ. Between the trimmed V and J ends, which lost 4 bases and 3 bases, there was a span of 17 bases. The CDR3 has 16 residues. CDR3 protein: CASSLSGGVDKNIQYF. Written as DNA, the CDR3 is TGCGCCAGCAGCCTCTCCGGGGGAGTAGACAAAAACATTCAGTACTTC.

The chain couples TRBV19 to TRBJ2-1; 16 positions agree with TRBD2. V was clipped by 4 bases and J by 9 bases; unmatched bases: 9. The CDR3 sequence is 17 residues long. The V gene's germline CDR1 is LNHDA and CDR2 SQIVND (reference sequence). This chain's CDR3 is CASSTGGLAGGQREQFF. CDR3 nucleotides: TGTGCCAGTAGTACCGGGGGACTAGCGGGGGGGCAACGTGAGCAGTTCTTC.